A selection of T cell receptor beta chains follows, all from one sample in a study of T cell changes during pregnancy in multiple sclerosis. Sequencing used immunoSEQ multiplex PCR; TCRdb keeps in-frame clones, though not all of them. The repertoire holds some 59,000 clones, with 90% as singletons. This material consisted of peripheral blood, taken in the third trimester of pregnancy. The receptor set was obtained from a female donor in good health, enrolled as a control in a pregnancy study. Each CDR3 is given with its conserved first and last residue. A D gene is named only where the DNA matches it firmly. Expanded clones get a size class; other rows say once, few or many, or leave the size out.

TRBJ2-1,TRBV15,-,TRBD1,CATSRAPQGDNEQFF,TGTGCCACCAGCAGAGCACCACAGGGGGACAATGAGCAGTTCTTC
TRBJ1-1,TRBV29-1,few,TRBD1,CSATTGVGTEAFF,TGCAGCGCAACTACAGGGGTTGGAACTGAAGCTTTCTTT
TRBJ2-4,TRBV19,-,-,CASSKTVSIQYF,TGTGCCAGTAGTAAGACAGTGAGCATTCAGTACTTC
TRBJ2-7,TRBV6-5,-,TRBD1,CASRRTGAVEQYF,TGTGCCAGCAGACGGACAGGGGCCGTCGAGCAGTACTTC
TRBJ1-2,TRBV29-1,-,-,CSVDASRDLYGYTF,TGCAGCGTTGATGCGAGCAGGGATCTCTATGGCTACACCTTC
TRBJ2-7,TRBV30,-,-,CAWSVGGGTYEQYF,TGTGCCTGGAGTGTAGGGGGGGGCACCTACGAGCAGTACTTC
TRBJ1-5,TRBV27,-,-,CASSPGTAGLNQPQHF,TGTGCCAGCAGTCCTGGGACCGCGGGGCTTAATCAGCCCCAGCATTTT
TRBJ1-1,TRBV7-2,-,-,CASSPSGQNTEAFF,TGTGCCAGCAGCCCCTCGGGACAAAACACTGAAGCTTTCTTT
TRBJ2-5,TRBV7-2,-,TRBD2,CASSLGFQAGFQETQYF,TGTGCCAGCAGCTTAGGGTTTCAAGCGGGGTTTCAAGAGACCCAGTACTTC
TRBJ2-1,TRBV10-3,-,TRBD2,CAISESGLADPYNEQFF,TGTGCCATCAGTGAGTCGGGACTAGCGGATCCGTACAATGAGCAGTTCTTC
TRBJ2-7,TRBV19,-,TRBD2,CASSRREATYEQYF,TGTGCCAGTAGTCGGCGGGAGGCAACCTATGAGCAGTACTTC
TRBJ1-2,TRBV18,-,-,CASSPLEVYGYTF,TGTGCCAGCTCACCATTGGAGGTCTATGGCTACACCTTC